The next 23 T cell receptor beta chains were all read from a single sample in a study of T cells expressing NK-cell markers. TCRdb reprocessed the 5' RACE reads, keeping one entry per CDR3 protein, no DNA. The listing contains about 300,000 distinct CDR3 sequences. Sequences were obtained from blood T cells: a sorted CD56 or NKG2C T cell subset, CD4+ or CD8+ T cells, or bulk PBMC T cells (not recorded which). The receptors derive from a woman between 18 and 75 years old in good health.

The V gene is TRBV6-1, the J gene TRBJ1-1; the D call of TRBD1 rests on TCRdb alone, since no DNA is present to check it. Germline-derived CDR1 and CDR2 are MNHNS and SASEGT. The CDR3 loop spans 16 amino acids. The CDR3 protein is CASSHPLGGADTEAFF.

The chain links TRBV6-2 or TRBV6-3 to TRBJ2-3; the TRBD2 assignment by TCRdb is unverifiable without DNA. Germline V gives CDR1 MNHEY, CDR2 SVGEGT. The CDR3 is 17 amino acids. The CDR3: CASSSYSGGVSTDTQYF.

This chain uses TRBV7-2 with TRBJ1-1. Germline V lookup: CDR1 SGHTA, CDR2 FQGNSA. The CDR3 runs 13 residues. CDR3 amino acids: CASSQRANTEAFF.

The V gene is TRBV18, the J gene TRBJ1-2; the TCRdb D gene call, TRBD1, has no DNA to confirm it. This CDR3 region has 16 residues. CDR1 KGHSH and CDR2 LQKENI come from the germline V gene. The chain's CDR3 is CASSPPRQGFYYGYTF.

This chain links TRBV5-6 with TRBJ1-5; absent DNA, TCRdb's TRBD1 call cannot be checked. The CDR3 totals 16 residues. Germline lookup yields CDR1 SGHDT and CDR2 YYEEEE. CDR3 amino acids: CASSSSDRDSNQPQHF.

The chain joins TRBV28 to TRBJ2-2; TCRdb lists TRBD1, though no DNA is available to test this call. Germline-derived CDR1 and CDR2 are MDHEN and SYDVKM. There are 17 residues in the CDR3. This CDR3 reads CASSFIKPRYNTGELFF.

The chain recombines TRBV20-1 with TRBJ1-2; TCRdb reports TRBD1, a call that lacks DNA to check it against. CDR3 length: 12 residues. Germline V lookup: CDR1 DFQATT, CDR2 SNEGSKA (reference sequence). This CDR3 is CSAQGPLYGYTF.

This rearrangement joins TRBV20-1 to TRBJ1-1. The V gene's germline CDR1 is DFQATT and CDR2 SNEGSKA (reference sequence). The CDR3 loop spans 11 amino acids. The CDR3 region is CSASERQESFF.

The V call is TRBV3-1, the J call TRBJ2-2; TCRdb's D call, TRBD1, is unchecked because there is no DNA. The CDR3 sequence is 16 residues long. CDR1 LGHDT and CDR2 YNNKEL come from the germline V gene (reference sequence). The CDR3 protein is CASSRSGTANTGELFF.

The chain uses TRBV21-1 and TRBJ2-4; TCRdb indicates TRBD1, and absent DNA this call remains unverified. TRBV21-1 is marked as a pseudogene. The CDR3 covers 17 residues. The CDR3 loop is CASSKEAARLAKNIQYF.

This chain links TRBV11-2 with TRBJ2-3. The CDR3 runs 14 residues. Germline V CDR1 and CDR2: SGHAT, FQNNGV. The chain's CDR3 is CASSLHRIPDTQYF.

The CDR3: CASSLNEVGYTF. The chain recombines TRBV5-1 with TRBJ1-2. Germline CDR1 and CDR2: SGHRS and YFSETQ. CDR3 length: 12 residues.

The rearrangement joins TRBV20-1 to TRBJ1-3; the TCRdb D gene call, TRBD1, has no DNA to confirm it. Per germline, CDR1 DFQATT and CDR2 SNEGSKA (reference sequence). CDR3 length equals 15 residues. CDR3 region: CSARRTGNVGNTIYF.

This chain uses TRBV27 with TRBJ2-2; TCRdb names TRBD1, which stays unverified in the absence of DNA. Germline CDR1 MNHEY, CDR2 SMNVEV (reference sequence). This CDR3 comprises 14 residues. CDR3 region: CASSSPGYTGELFF.

The CDR3 sequence is CASRAGTSVPQHF. The rearrangement joins TRBV6-1 to TRBJ1-5; TCRdb selects TRBD1, and the lack of DNA leaves this call unchecked. Germline V gene data show CDR1 as MNHNS and CDR2 as SASEGT. CDR3 length equals 13 residues.

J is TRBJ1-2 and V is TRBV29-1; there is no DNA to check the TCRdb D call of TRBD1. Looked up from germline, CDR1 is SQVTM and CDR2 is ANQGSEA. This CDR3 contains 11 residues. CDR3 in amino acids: CSATGLYGYTF.

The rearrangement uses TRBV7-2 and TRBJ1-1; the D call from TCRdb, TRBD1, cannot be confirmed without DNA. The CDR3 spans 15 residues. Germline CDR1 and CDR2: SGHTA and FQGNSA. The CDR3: CASSSQNRGRTEAFF. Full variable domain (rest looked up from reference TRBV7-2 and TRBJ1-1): GAGVSQSPSNKVTEKGKDVELRCDPISGHTALYWYRQSLGQGLEFLIYFQGNSAPDKSGLPSDRFSAERTGGSVSTLTIQRTQQEDSAVYLCASSSQNRGRTEAFFGQGTRLTVV.

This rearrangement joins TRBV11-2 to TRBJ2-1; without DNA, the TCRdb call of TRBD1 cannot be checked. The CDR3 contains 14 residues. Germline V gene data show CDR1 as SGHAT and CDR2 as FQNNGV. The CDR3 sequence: CASSLGPSQGEQFF.

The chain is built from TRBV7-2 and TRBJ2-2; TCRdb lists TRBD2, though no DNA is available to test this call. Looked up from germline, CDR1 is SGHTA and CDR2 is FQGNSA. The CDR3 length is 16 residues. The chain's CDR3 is CASSLPSSSMTGELFF. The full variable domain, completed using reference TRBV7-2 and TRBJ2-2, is GAGVSQSPSNKVTEKGKDVELRCDPISGHTALYWYRQSLGQGLEFLIYFQGNSAPDKSGLPSDRFSAERTGGSVSTLTIQRTQQEDSAVYLCASSLPSSSMTGELFFGEGSRLTVL.

The CDR3 reads CASSLRPTGMVSQPQHF. The chain couples TRBV5-1 to TRBJ1-5; TCRdb gives TRBD1 as the D gene, but with no DNA this cannot be confirmed. CDR3 length: 17 amino acids. CDR1 is SGHRS, CDR2 YFSETQ, per germline.

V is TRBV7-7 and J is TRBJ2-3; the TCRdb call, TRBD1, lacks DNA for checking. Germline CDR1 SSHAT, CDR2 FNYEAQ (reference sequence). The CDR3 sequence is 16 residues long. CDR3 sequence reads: CASSLGRGRMRDTQYF.

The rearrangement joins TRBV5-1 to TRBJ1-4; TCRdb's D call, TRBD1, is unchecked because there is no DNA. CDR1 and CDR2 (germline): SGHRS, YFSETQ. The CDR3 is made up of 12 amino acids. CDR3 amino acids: CASSRDSEKLFF.

CDR3 in amino acids: CASSESEGHTEAFF. The chain joins TRBV25-1 to TRBJ1-1; absent DNA, TCRdb's TRBD1 call cannot be checked. Looked up from germline, CDR1 is MGHDK and CDR2 is SYGVNS. The CDR3 consists of 14 residues.